These 13 T cell receptor beta chains came from one sample sequenced in a study of T cell changes during pregnancy in multiple sclerosis. The assay was immunoSEQ multiplex PCR, and TCRdb's table has in-frame clones only and misses some. Here the sample spans 85,000 to 120,000 clones, around 90% being singletons. This sample comprised peripheral blood, obtained before pregnancy. These receptors came from a female donor with multiple sclerosis, enrolled in a pregnancy study.

The chain recombines TRBV6-5 with TRBJ1-5; 8 bases are a match to TRBD1. Per the germline V gene, CDR1 is MNHEY and CDR2 is SVGAGI. This CDR3 is built from 15 residues. Trimming cost V 2 bases and J 4 bases; bases outside gene matches: 4. This CDR3 is CASSYRGTGNQPQHF. The CDR3 coding sequence is TGTGCCAGCAGTTACAGGGGGACAGGTAATCAGCCCCAGCATTTT.

The chain joins TRBV11-2 to TRBJ1-1; TRBD1 is a possible D gene (6 bases). CDR3 size: 18 residues. The V gene lost 2 bases and the J gene lost 2 bases, with 21 bases spanning the gap. CDR1 is SGHAT, CDR2 FQNNGV, per germline. In DNA, the CDR3 is TGTGCCAGCAGCTTATACAAAAGGTATCAGGGGCCCAACACTGAAGCTTTCTTT. This sequence encodes CASSLYKRYQGPNTEAFF.

This clone has just one count. The chain joins TRBV5-1 to TRBJ1-1, with D possibly matching TRBD1 (6 bases). The length of the CDR3 is 14 residues. Trimming pared 2 bases from V and 2 bases from J, leaving 10 bases between. Germline V gene lookup returns CDR1 SGHRS and CDR2 YFSETQ. CDR3 sequence reads: CASSFGGLNTEAFF. The CDR3 nucleotides read TGCGCCAGCAGCTTTGGGGGCCTTAACACTGAAGCTTTCTTT.

The chain is built from TRBV9 and TRBJ1-2, with 8 bases aligning to TRBD1. The CDR3 totals 18 residues. The V segment lost 3 bases and the J segment 0 bases; nucleotides outside the gene matches: 13. Germline V gene lookup returns CDR1 SGDLS and CDR2 YYNGEE. Written as DNA, the CDR3 is TGTGCCAGCAGCGAGGCCGGGACAGGAGCTTCCTCTAACTATGGCTACACCTTC. Its translation: CASSEAGTGASSNYGYTF. The whole variable domain, filled in from reference TRBV9 and TRBJ1-2, reads DSGVTQTPKHLITATGQRVTLRCSPRSGDLSVYWYQQSLDQGLQFLIQYYNGEERAKGNILERFSAQQFPDLHSELNLSSLELGDSALYFCASSEAGTGASSNYGYTFGSGTRLTVV.

This chain links TRBV30 with TRBJ2-2; possibly TRBD1 for D (6 bases). Trimming left V 4 bases short and J 7 bases short, with 10 bases between. Germline V CDR1 and CDR2: GTSNPN, SVGIG (reference sequence). This CDR3 is 12 amino acids long. CDR3 in amino acids: CAWTPGVGELFF. DNA of the CDR3: TGTGCCTGGACCCCAGGGGTCGGGGAGCTGTTTTTT.

The chain couples TRBV11-1 to TRBJ2-7; possibly TRBD2 for D (5 bases). Per germline, CDR1 SGHAT and CDR2 FQDESV (reference sequence). With 3 bases removed from V and 2 bases from J, the gap between germline ends came to 8 bases. This CDR3 spans 13 amino acids. CDR3 amino acids: CASSFGGTYEQYF. The CDR3 DNA reads as TGTGCCAGCAGCTTCGGAGGAACCTACGAGCAGTACTTC.

The V and J genes are TRBV5-1 and TRBJ2-6; TRBD1 agrees at 9 bases. The trim removed 10 bases at V and 0 bases at J, leaving 8 bases unmatched. The CDR3 length is 16 residues. The germline V gene encodes CDR1 SGHRS and CDR2 YFSETQ. The CDR3 coding sequence is TGCGCCTCCAGGACAGGGGACGACTCTGGGGCCAACGTCCTGACTTTC. It translates to CASRTGDDSGANVLTF.

This clone was counted once. The chain links TRBV28 to TRBJ2-3; 7 bases agree with TRBD1. This CDR3 comprises 13 residues. The V and J ends lost 6 bases and 6 bases, in that order; junction bases with no gene match: 6. Germline V lookup: CDR1 MDHEN, CDR2 SYDVKM. The CDR3 protein is CASRVTGVDTQYF. CDR3 bases: TGTGCCAGCAGGGTTACAGGGGTGGATACGCAGTATTTT.

V and J are TRBV19 and TRBJ2-4; the match to TRBD2 covers 11 bases. CDR1 is LNHDA and CDR2 is SQIVND in the germline V gene (reference sequence). V lost 4 bases and J lost 8; bases outside the gene matches: 7. This CDR3 has 15 amino acids. The CDR3 DNA reads as TGTGCCAGTAGTAAATTAGCGGGGGGGACGGACATTCAGTACTTC. It encodes CASSKLAGGTDIQYF.

The rearrangement links TRBV19 to TRBJ2-1; 11 bases line up with TRBD2. Germline V gene sequence: CDR1 LNHDA, CDR2 SQIVND (reference sequence). This CDR3 has 16 amino acids. V dropped 5 bases and J dropped 4; count of bases not matched to a gene: 7. Here the CDR3 DNA reads TGTGCCAGTAGTCCGCCCGGGACTAGCGGTTACAATGAGCAGTTCTTC. It codes for CASSPPGTSGYNEQFF.

This sequence joins TRBV6-5 and TRBJ2-2; 10 bases are a match to TRBD2. The CDR3 has 15 amino acids. The germline V gene has CDR1 MNHEY and CDR2 SVGAGI. Trimming cost V 6 bases and J 4 bases; bases outside gene matches: 5. The DNA of the CDR3 is TGTGCCAGCAGCCCCGGGACTAGCGTCACCGGGGAGCTGTTTTTT. As protein: CASSPGTSVTGELFF.

A few counts support this clone. The chain joins TRBV5-1 to TRBJ2-7; no clear D gene. CDR1 SGHRS and CDR2 YFSETQ come from the germline V gene. The CDR3 covers 12 residues. V lost 0 bases and J lost 4, with 5 bases in between. CDR3 DNA sequence: TGCGCCAGCAGCTTGGGGCATTACGAGCAGTACTTC. Protein sequence: CASSLGHYEQYF. Using reference TRBV5-1 and TRBJ2-7 for the parts outside the CDR3, the full variable domain is KAGVTQTPRYLIKTRGQQVTLSCSPISGHRSVSWYQQTPGQGLQFLFEYFSETQRNKGNFPGRFSGRQFSNSRSEMNVSTLELGDSALYLCASSLGHYEQYFGPGTRLTVT.

The J gene is TRBJ1-5, the V gene TRBV10-2; TRBD1 might be the D (5 bases). Trimming removed 4 bases at V and 0 bases at J, with 7 bases between. This CDR3 spans 14 amino acids. Looked up from germline, CDR1 is WSHSY and CDR2 is SAAADI. The CDR3 region is CASSATDSNQPQHF. CDR3 DNA: TGCGCCAGCAGTGCGACAGATAGCAATCAGCCCCAGCATTTT.